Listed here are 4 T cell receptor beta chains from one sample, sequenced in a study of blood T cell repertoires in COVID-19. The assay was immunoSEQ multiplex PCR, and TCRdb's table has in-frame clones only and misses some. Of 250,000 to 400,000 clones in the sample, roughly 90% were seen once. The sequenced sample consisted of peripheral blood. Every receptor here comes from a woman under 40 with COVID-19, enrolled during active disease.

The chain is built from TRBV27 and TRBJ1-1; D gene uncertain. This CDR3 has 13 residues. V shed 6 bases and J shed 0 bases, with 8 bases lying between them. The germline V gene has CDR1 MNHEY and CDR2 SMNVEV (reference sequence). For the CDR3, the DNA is TGTGCCAGCAGCCCCTCTATGAACACTGAAGCTTTCTTT. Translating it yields CASSPSMNTEAFF.

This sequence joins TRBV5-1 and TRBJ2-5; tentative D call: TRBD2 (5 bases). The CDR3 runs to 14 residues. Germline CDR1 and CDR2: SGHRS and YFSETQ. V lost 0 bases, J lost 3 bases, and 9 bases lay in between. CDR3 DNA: TGCGCCAGCAGCTTGGAAGGACTCGAAGAGACCCAGTACTTC. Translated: CASSLEGLEETQYF.

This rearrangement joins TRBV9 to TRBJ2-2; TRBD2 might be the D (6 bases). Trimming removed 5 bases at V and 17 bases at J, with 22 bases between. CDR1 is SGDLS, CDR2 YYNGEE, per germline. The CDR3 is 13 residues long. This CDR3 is CASSPTDGGMVFF. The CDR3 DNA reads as TGTGCCAGCAGTCCAACCGATGGGGGGATGGTTTTTTTT.

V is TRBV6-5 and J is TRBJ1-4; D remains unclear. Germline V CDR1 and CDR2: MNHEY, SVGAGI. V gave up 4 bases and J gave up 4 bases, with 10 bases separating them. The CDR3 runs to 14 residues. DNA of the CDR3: TGTGCCAGCAGTTTACGCGGTTATAATGAAAAACTGTTTTTT. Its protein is CASSLRGYNEKLFF.